This T cell receptor beta chain appears in the sequencing data of a study of cytomegalovirus exposure and HLA in healthy donors. The length of the CDR3 is 16 residues. The germline V gene encodes CDR1 SGHAT and CDR2 FQNNGV. Germline trimming cut 5 bases from V and 3 bases from J; bases unmatched to any gene: 10. PCR was performed using 60 Vbeta and 13 Jbeta primers. This table comes from immunoSEQ multiplex PCR, and its TCRdb copy is limited to in-frame clones, with some not included. The sample lists 130,000 to 150,000 clones; 65% to 75% were seen once. V usage is TRBV11-2 and J usage is TRBJ2-3, with 8 nucleotides matching TRBD2. Sequencing was performed on PBMCs. The TCR was taken from a man between 60 and 75 years old in good health and CMV-seronegative. In DNA form, the CDR3 reads TGTGCCAGCAGCCCACATAGCACTAGCGGTACAGATACGCAGTATTTT. The encoded protein is CASSPHSTSGTDTQYF.